Listed here are 15 T cell receptor beta chains from one sample, sequenced in a study of blood T cell repertoires in COVID-19. Clones were sequenced by immunoSEQ multiplex PCR, and TCRdb holds only the in-frame ones, with some missing. The table includes tens of thousands of clones, 81% detected once. The material sequenced was peripheral blood. These receptor sequences come from a woman of 80 years or more with COVID-19, enrolled during active disease.

This chain connects TRBV4-1 to TRBJ2-5; D gene uncertain. CDR1 MGHRA and CDR2 YSYEKL come from the germline V gene. The CDR3 totals 14 residues. Trimming took 2 bases from V and 4 from J, leaving 11 bases between them. CDR3 protein: CASSQRSTGETQYF. The CDR3 region has the DNA TGCGCCAGCAGCCAACGATCGACGGGAGAGACCCAGTACTTC.

This clone was counted a few times. The V and J genes are TRBV2 and TRBJ2-3; TRBD2 matches 10 bases. The V gene's germline CDR1 is SNHLY and CDR2 FYNNEI. The CDR3 is 15 amino acids. V shed 4 bases and J 3 bases; nucleotides not matched to a gene: 4. CDR3 loop: CASSVASGRTDTQYF. Written as DNA, the CDR3 is TGTGCCAGCAGTGTGGCTAGCGGGAGAACAGATACGCAGTATTTT.

CDR3 bases: TGTGCCAGCAGCCCCTTATCTAGCGGGAGAGGCCAAGAGACCCAGTACTTC. Its protein is CASSPLSSGRGQETQYF. This sequence joins TRBV3-1 (or the pseudogene TRBV3-2) and TRBJ2-5, with 10 bases matching TRBD2. Germline V gene lookup returns CDR1 LGHDT and CDR2 YNNKEL (reference sequence). V trimming: 4 bases; J trimming: 1 base; junction bases outside the gene matches: 9. This CDR3 comprises 17 residues.

The chain is built from TRBV5-5 and TRBJ1-2, with TRBD1 as a possible D gene (5 bases). Germline values: CDR1 SGHKS, CDR2 YYEKEE (reference sequence). Trimming took off 4 bases at V and 3 bases at J, with 16 bases between the two ends. The CDR3 loop spans 15 amino acids. The CDR3 loop is CASSPLGLRDYGYTF. CDR3 in DNA: TGTGCCAGCAGCCCGTTGGGGCTTCGGGACTATGGCTACACCTTC.

J is TRBJ1-1 and V is TRBV2; no reliable D call. The germline gives CDR1 SNHLY, CDR2 FYNNEI. Trimming removed 6 bases from V and 5 bases from J, with 10 bases in between. CDR3 length: 12 residues. The CDR3: CASRLGETEAFF. The CDR3 bases are TGTGCCAGCAGACTTGGGGAGACTGAAGCTTTCTTT.

This clone was counted only a few times. The rearrangement uses TRBV2 and TRBJ2-1, with 8 bases fitting TRBD2. The CDR3 totals 15 residues. V lost 7 bases and J lost 3; bases outside the gene matches: 8. Germline V gene lookup returns CDR1 SNHLY and CDR2 FYNNEI. CDR3 DNA: TGTGCCAGCACCCGAGGGGGGACTAGCTACAATGAGCAGTTCTTC. Translation: CASTRGGTSYNEQFF.

The rearrangement uses TRBV6-5 and TRBJ2-7; 10 bases map to TRBD1. CDR1 and CDR2 (germline): MNHEY, SVGAGI. V lost 5 bases to trimming and J lost 3 bases; unmatched junction nucleotides: 7. The CDR3 length is 15 residues. The DNA of the CDR3 is TGTGCCAGCAGTCAGCAGACAGGGGGCAGCTACGAGCAGTACTTC. It encodes CASSQQTGGSYEQYF.

This clone turned up a few times. V usage is TRBV9 and J usage is TRBJ2-7; 9 nucleotides align to TRBD2. Germline CDR1 and CDR2: SGDLS and YYNGEE. Trimming at V came to 2 bases and at J to 0 bases, leaving 3 bases not matched to a gene. This CDR3 is 15 amino acids long. The CDR3 DNA follows: TGTGCCAGCAGCGTTAGCGGGGGCGGCTCCTACGAGCAGTACTTC. This codes for CASSVSGGGSYEQYF.

V gene TRBV30 combines with J gene TRBJ2-5; no clear D. This CDR3 contains 12 residues. V was clipped by 0 bases and J by 4 bases, with 6 bases between them. CDR1 is GTSNPN and CDR2 is SVGIG in the germline V gene (reference sequence). The CDR3 protein is CAWSVSGETQYF. In nucleotides, the CDR3 is TGTGCCTGGAGTGTATCGGGAGAGACCCAGTACTTC.

The rearrangement uses TRBV3-1 (or the pseudogene TRBV3-2) and TRBJ2-3; 7 bases align to TRBD2. The germline V gene encodes CDR1 LGHDT and CDR2 YNNKEL (reference sequence). V shed 3 bases, J shed 0 bases, and the junction held 12 bases outside the gene matches. This CDR3 has 18 amino acids. CDR3 nucleotides: TGTGCCAGCAGCCACGAGGTTAGCGGGTATTCTAGCACAGATACGCAGTATTTT. This translates into CASSHEVSGYSSTDTQYF.

The V gene is TRBV6-5, the J gene TRBJ2-3; possibly TRBD1 for D (6 bases). V lost 3 bases and J 1 base, leaving 14 bases between the germline ends. The CDR3 runs 16 residues. Germline CDR1 reads MNHEY; CDR2 reads SVGAGI. This chain's CDR3 is CASSYSEQGGTDTQYF. CDR3 DNA sequence: TGTGCCAGCAGTTATAGCGAACAGGGTGGCACAGATACGCAGTATTTT.

DNA of the CDR3: TGTGCCAGCAGCTTCGCCGGGGGGGAGGGCGGCTACACCTTC. Its translation: CASSFAGGEGGYTF. V gene TRBV5-4 combines with J gene TRBJ1-2; a weak D match, TRBD1 (5 bases). Germline values: CDR1 SGHNT, CDR2 YYREEE (reference sequence). V dropped 2 bases and J dropped 8 bases, with 16 bases sitting between them. This CDR3 contains 14 residues.

The V and J genes are TRBV5-5 and TRBJ2-3; TRBD2 matches at 8 bases. There are 15 residues in the CDR3. After removal of 4 bases from V and 1 base from J, the junction contained 5 bases not matched to a gene. Germline CDR1 SGHKS, CDR2 YYEKEE (reference sequence). Here the CDR3 DNA reads TGTGCCAGCAGCCGGACTAGCCTAGGCACAGATACGCAGTATTTT. It yields the protein CASSRTSLGTDTQYF.

A few counts support this clone. V is TRBV7-8 and J is TRBJ2-7, with a possible D match to TRBD1 (6 bases). The germline CDR1 and CDR2 sequences are SGHVS and FQNEAQ. V lost 5 bases and J 2 bases, leaving 19 bases between the germline ends. This CDR3 spans 16 amino acids. The CDR3 sequence: CASSPGWGRDTYEQYF. The CDR3 DNA sequence: TGTGCCAGCAGCCCTGGGTGGGGTCGGGACACCTACGAGCAGTACTTC.

The chain carries TRBV5-1 and TRBJ2-3, with D maybe TRBD2 (5 bases). V lost 7 bases to trimming and J lost 1 base, with 16 bases between them. The germline V gene has CDR1 SGHRS and CDR2 YFSETQ. There are 15 residues in the CDR3. CDR3 amino acids: CASHQAGVGTDTQYF. The CDR3 DNA reads TGCGCCAGCCACCAAGCCGGGGTGGGCACAGATACGCAGTATTTT.